Listed here are 15 T cell receptor beta chains from one sample, sequenced in a study of shared clonotypes between healthy human individuals. Here immunoSEQ multiplex PCR was the method, and the copy in TCRdb shows in-frame clones only, minus some. The table shows millions of clones, with roughly 96% occurring only once. The source material was naive CD4+ T cells sorted from blood. Subset noted: CD45RA+ positively selected. The source is a man younger than 30 in good health.

The chain joins TRBV2 to TRBJ2-7; D uncertain. The CDR3 has 11 amino acids. Between the trimmed V and J ends, which lost 4 bases and 3 bases, there was a span of 4 bases. The V gene's germline CDR1 is SNHLY and CDR2 FYNNEI. The CDR3 loop is CASSAFYEQYF. The CDR3 DNA reads as TGTGCCAGCAGTGCATTCTACGAGCAGTACTTC. Full variable domain (outside the CDR3, taken from reference TRBV2 and TRBJ2-7): EPEVTQTPSHQVTQMGQEVILRCVPISNHLYFYWYRQILGQKVEFLVSFYNNEISEKSEIFDDQFSVERPDGSNFTLKIRSTKLEDSAMYFCASSAFYEQYFGPGTRLTVT.

The V call is TRBV6-5, the J call TRBJ2-1, with D possibly TRBD1 on 6 matching bases. CDR3 length: 13 residues. Germline CDR1 MNHEY, CDR2 SVGAGI. The germline V and J ends were trimmed by 4 bases and 9 bases, with 13 bases remaining between them. The CDR3 DNA reads TGTGCCAGCAGTTTACAGGGTTTCGGTGAGCAGTTCTTC. Its protein is CASSLQGFGEQFF.

This sequence joins TRBV19 and TRBJ2-4; 8 bases map to TRBD2. Unmatched junction bases numbered 8, after V lost 5 bases and J lost 2 bases. The CDR3 is made up of 16 amino acids. Germline V gene lookup returns CDR1 LNHDA and CDR2 SQIVND (reference sequence). The CDR3 sequence is CASSPGTSITKNIQYF. The CDR3 DNA sequence: TGTGCCAGTAGTCCCGGGACTAGTATTACCAAAAACATTCAGTACTTC.

The chain has TRBV19 and TRBJ1-6; D is unclear. The CDR3 is made up of 13 amino acids. Trimming stripped 6 bases from V and 1 base from J, with 4 bases between. Germline V gene data show CDR1 as LNHDA and CDR2 as SQIVND (reference sequence). CDR3 DNA: TGTGCCAGTAGGGGTTCCTATAATTCACCCCTCCACTTT. This gives the protein CASRGSYNSPLHF.

This clone was seen just once. The DNA of the CDR3 is TGTGCCAGCAGCTTAGCTGTGGGCTACGGCGGGGAGACCCAGTACTTC. Its protein product is CASSLAVGYGGETQYF. The V gene is TRBV7-2, the J gene TRBJ2-5; D perhaps matches TRBD2 (5 bases). CDR1 and CDR2 from the germline V gene are SGHTA and FQGNSA. The length of the CDR3 is 16 residues. The V gene lost 0 bases and the J gene lost 5 bases, with 16 bases spanning the gap.

The chain is built from TRBV18 and TRBJ2-5; D possibly corresponds to TRBD1 (6 bases). Per the germline V gene, CDR1 is KGHSH and CDR2 is LQKENI. The germline V and J ends were trimmed by 0 bases and 3 bases, with 11 bases remaining between them. There are 15 residues in the CDR3. CDR3 loop: CASSPPLAGEETQYF. Written as DNA, the CDR3 is TGTGCCAGCTCACCACCGCTAGCAGGGGAAGAGACCCAGTACTTC.

This chain links TRBV14 with TRBJ1-2; D is perhaps TRBD1 (6 bases). V lost 6 bases to trimming and J lost 5 bases, with 13 bases between them. This CDR3 has 13 amino acids. From germline, CDR1 is SGHDN and CDR2 FVKESK. CDR3 in amino acids: CASSPGTTYGYTF. The CDR3 DNA follows: TGTGCCAGCAGTCCCGGGACAACTTATGGCTACACCTTC.

The chain employs TRBV14 and TRBJ2-3, with TRBD2 as a possible D gene (5 bases). V lost 3 bases and J lost 6, with 25 bases in between. Per germline, CDR1 SGHDN and CDR2 FVKESK. This CDR3 is 18 amino acids long. CDR3: CASSQTRKTDADFDTQYF. CDR3 bases: TGTGCCAGCAGCCAGACCCGGAAAACAGACGCGGACTTTGATACGCAGTATTTT.

This chain links TRBV4-1 with TRBJ1-3, with TRBD1 as a possible D gene (5 bases). This CDR3 is built from 13 residues. CDR1 MGHRA and CDR2 YSYEKL come from the germline V gene. V lost 1 base and J lost 10, with 11 bases in between. Written as DNA, the CDR3 is TGCGCCAGCAGCCAAGTTATGGAGGGGACCATATATTTT. Its translation: CASSQVMEGTIYF.

This sequence joins TRBV18 and TRBJ1-2; D uncertain. V was clipped by 3 bases and J by 8 bases, with 13 bases between them. Germline loops: CDR1 KGHSH, CDR2 LQKENI. The CDR3 contains 13 residues. The CDR3 sequence is CASSPTDGYGYTF. CDR3 bases: TGTGCCAGCTCACCTACTGACGGGTACGGCTACACCTTC.

J is TRBJ1-2 and V is TRBV6-5; a possible D gene is TRBD1 (5 bases). The germline gives CDR1 MNHEY, CDR2 SVGAGI. V dropped 5 bases and J dropped 9 bases, with 16 bases sitting between them. This CDR3 has 13 residues. The CDR3 DNA sequence: TGTGCCAGCAGTAGACCGGGGCTAACAAGCTACACCTTC. Amino acids: CASSRPGLTSYTF.

The count of this clone is one. The chain links TRBV10-3 to TRBJ1-4; D unresolved. Germline CDR1 and CDR2: ENHRY and SYGVKD. CDR3 length equals 15 residues. Trimming removed 0 bases at V and 1 base at J, with 6 bases between. The CDR3: CAISESWITNEKLFF. In DNA, the CDR3 is TGTGCCATCAGTGAGTCGTGGATAACTAATGAAAAACTGTTTTTT.

This chain connects TRBV19 to TRBJ2-7; TRBD2 might be the D (6 bases). Trimming left V 3 bases short and J 1 base short, with 16 bases between. The CDR3 has 16 residues. Germline CDR1 LNHDA, CDR2 SQIVND (reference sequence). In nucleotides, the CDR3 is TGTGCCAGTAGTATCCCCCTAGGGGAGGAGTCCTACGAGCAGTACTTC. This translates into CASSIPLGEESYEQYF.

The chain links TRBV7-9 to TRBJ2-7; D uncertain. The CDR3 is 14 amino acids. Trimming removed 4 bases from V and 2 bases from J, with 12 bases in between. Per the germline V gene, CDR1 is SEHNR and CDR2 is FQNEAQ (reference sequence). The CDR3 DNA sequence: TGTGCCAGCAGCTCCGACATTGCTGCCTACGAGCAGTACTTC. This encodes CASSSDIAAYEQYF.

To note about this clone: The identical CDR3 is also encoded by other nucleotide sequences in the sample. The chain employs TRBV7-3 and TRBJ1-6; D perhaps matches TRBD1 (5 bases). The V and J ends lost 0 bases and 8 bases respectively, with 5 bases between them. Per germline, CDR1 SGHTA and CDR2 FQGTGA. The CDR3 is 13 amino acids. For the CDR3, the DNA is TGTGCCAGCAGCTTAACGGGGGATTCACCCCTCCACTTT. Protein: CASSLTGDSPLHF. The entire variable domain, with the rest obtained from reference TRBV7-3 and TRBJ1-6, is as follows: GAGVSQTPSNKVTEKGKYVELRCDPISGHTALYWYRQSLGQGPEFLIYFQGTGAADDSGLPNDRFFAVRPEGSVSTLKIQRTERGDSAVYLCASSLTGDSPLHFGNGTRLTVT.